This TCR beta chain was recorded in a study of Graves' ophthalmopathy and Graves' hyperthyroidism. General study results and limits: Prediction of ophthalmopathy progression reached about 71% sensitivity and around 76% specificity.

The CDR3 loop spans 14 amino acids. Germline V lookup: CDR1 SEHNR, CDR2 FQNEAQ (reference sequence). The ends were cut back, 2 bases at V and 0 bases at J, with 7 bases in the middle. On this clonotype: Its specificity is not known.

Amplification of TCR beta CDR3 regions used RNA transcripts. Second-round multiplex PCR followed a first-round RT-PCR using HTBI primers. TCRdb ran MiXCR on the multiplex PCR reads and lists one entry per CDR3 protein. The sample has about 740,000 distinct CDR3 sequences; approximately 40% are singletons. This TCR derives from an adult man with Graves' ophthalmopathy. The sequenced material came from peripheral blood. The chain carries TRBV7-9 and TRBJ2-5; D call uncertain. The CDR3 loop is CASSLLGYQETQYF. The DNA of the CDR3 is TGTGCCAGCAGCTTATTAGGATACCAAGAGACCCAGTACTTC.